The 27 T cell receptor beta chains in this list originate from one sample, sequenced in a study of human T cells and chemical hapten exposure. Time point here: pre-sensitization, week 0. The treatment here: therapeutic diphenylcyclopropenone sensitization with weekly scalp DPC. TCRdb fed the RACE reads into MiXCR, producing one record per CDR3 protein. This table has 250,000 to 300,000 distinct CDR3 sequences, 7.5% to 9% appearing once. The sample here was whole blood, taken in connection with sensitization to the hapten diphenylcyclopropenone (DPC). Receptors were obtained from a man between 18 and 29 years old with alopecia areata. Some clones in this sample may be carry-over from other donors' samples.

The chain is built from TRBV5-1 and TRBJ2-7; D is perhaps TRBD2 (6 bases). There are 13 residues in the CDR3. Trimming took off 2 bases at V and 10 bases at J, with 16 bases between the two ends. The germline gives CDR1 SGHRS, CDR2 YFSETQ. The CDR3 DNA sequence: TGCGCCAGCAGCTTCAACCGAGGGACTCACCAGTACGTC. Protein product: CASSFNRGTHQYV.

This clonotype was counted only a few times. V and J are TRBV12-3 or TRBV12-4 and TRBJ2-5, with D unresolved. Trimming stripped 5 bases from V and 7 bases from J, with 14 bases between. The CDR3 length is 13 residues. In nucleotides, the CDR3 is TGTGCCAGCAGTCTAGGGTTGAAAGGGACCCAGTACTTC. It specifies CASSLGLKGTQYF.

In this sample, this clonotype turned up a few times. V usage is TRBV20-1 and J usage is TRBJ1-6; D not certain. V was shortened by 6 bases and J by 11 bases, with 2 bases between the two germline ends. Germline assignment: CDR1 DFQATT and CDR2 SNEGSKA (reference sequence). This CDR3 region has 8 residues. The DNA of the CDR3 is TGCAGTGCCCCACCCCTCCACTTT. Translated: CSAPPLHF.

The sample holds many counts of this clonotype. This rearrangement joins TRBV7-2 to TRBJ2-1, with D perhaps matching TRBD1 (5 bases). Germline CDR1 SGHTA, CDR2 FQGNSA. Trimming removed 1 base at V and 3 bases at J, with 7 bases between. CDR3 length: 14 residues. This CDR3 is CASSLVGHYNEQFF. In DNA, the CDR3 is TGTGCCAGCAGCTTAGTCGGACACTACAATGAGCAGTTCTTC.

The chain is built from TRBV7-9 and TRBJ1-1; 7 bases are a match to TRBD1. The CDR3 has 13 amino acids. Looked up from germline, CDR1 is SEHNR and CDR2 is FQNEAQ (reference sequence). The V segment lost 3 bases and the J segment 6 bases; nucleotides outside the gene matches: 4. CDR3 loop: CASSFLGGPEAFF. The CDR3 coding sequence is TGTGCCAGCAGCTTTTTAGGGGGCCCTGAAGCTTTCTTT.

The chain employs TRBV12-3 or TRBV12-4 and TRBJ2-3; D is possibly TRBD2 (6 bases). The CDR3 has 14 amino acids. The V and J ends lost 6 bases and 4 bases respectively, with 14 bases between them. CDR3: CASSSTGTSDTQYF. DNA of the CDR3: TGTGCCAGCAGCTCCACCGGGACTTCAGATACGCAGTATTTT.

The chain employs TRBV7-2 and TRBJ2-3, with 11 bases identical to TRBD2. CDR3 length: 15 residues. J lost 3 bases, V lost 3 bases, and 2 bases had no gene match. Germline V lookup: CDR1 SGHTA, CDR2 FQGNSA. The CDR3 DNA reads as TGTGCCAGCAGCTTTAGCGGGGGGGCGACAGATACGCAGTATTTT. As protein: CASSFSGGATDTQYF.

The CDR3 nucleotides are TGTGCCAGCAGCCAAGCCTCAGGGGGGTATCCTAACAATGAGCAGTTCTTC. This encodes CASSQASGGYPNNEQFF. This chain uses TRBV4-2 with TRBJ2-1, with D perhaps TRBD1 (7 bases). The germline V gene has CDR1 LGHNA and CDR2 YNFKEQ. V was shortened by 1 base and J by 5 bases, with 18 bases between the two germline ends. This CDR3 contains 17 residues.

In its sample, this clonotype was seen many times. The rearrangement joins TRBV29-1 to TRBJ2-5, with D possibly TRBD1 on 6 matching bases. This CDR3 has 13 amino acids. Trimming took 6 bases from V and 4 from J, leaving 15 bases between them. CDR1 and CDR2 (germline): SQVTM, ANQGSEA. The CDR3 protein is CSVPGHRVETQYF. In nucleotides, the CDR3 is TGCAGCGTCCCGGGACATCGGGTAGAGACCCAGTACTTC.

This clonotype was recorded a few times. V gene TRBV27 combines with J gene TRBJ2-1; D uncertain. From germline, CDR1 is MNHEY and CDR2 SMNVEV (reference sequence). The CDR3 has 13 residues. Trimming took off 7 bases at V and 0 bases at J, with 7 bases between the two ends. The chain's CDR3 is CASNPASYNEQFF. The DNA for the CDR3 is TGTGCCAGCAACCCGGCCTCCTACAATGAGCAGTTCTTC.

This chain connects TRBV25-1 to TRBJ2-5, with TRBD1 matching over 7 bases. Trimming cost V 4 bases and J 4 bases; bases outside gene matches: 9. CDR3 length: 15 residues. In germline, CDR1 is MGHDK, CDR2 SYGVNS. The CDR3 sequence: CASSGLGQRTETQYF. As DNA, the CDR3 is TGTGCCAGCAGTGGTCTGGGACAGCGAACAGAGACCCAGTACTTC. Based on the CDR3 plus reference TRBV25-1 and TRBJ2-5, the full variable domain is EADIYQTPRYLVIGTGKKITLECSQTMGHDKMYWYQQDPGMELHLIHYSYGVNSTEKGDLSSESTVSRIRTEHFPLTLESARPSHTSQYLCASSGLGQRTETQYFGPGTRLLVL.

In this sample, this clonotype turned up a few times. This chain joins TRBV11-3 and TRBJ2-2; D remains ambiguous. The V gene lost 0 bases and the J gene lost 0 bases, with 11 bases spanning the gap. Germline V gene data show CDR1 as SGHNT and CDR2 as YENEEA. This CDR3 is built from 17 residues. In DNA form, the CDR3 reads TGTGCCAGCAGCTTAGATTGGGGTTTCGCGAACACCGGGGAGCTGTTTTTT. Protein: CASSLDWGFANTGELFF.

The J gene is TRBJ2-3, the V gene TRBV6-5, with 7 bases lining up with TRBD1. Germline V CDR1 and CDR2: MNHEY, SVGAGI. V trimming: 5 bases; J trimming: 2 bases; junction bases outside the gene matches: 13. The CDR3 totals 17 residues. Here the CDR3 reads CASSPVAGTAHTDTQYF. CDR3 coding DNA: TGTGCCAGCAGTCCTGTAGCCGGGACAGCTCACACAGATACGCAGTATTTT.

This clonotype has just a few counts. J is TRBJ2-4 and V is TRBV10-1; maybe TRBD1 (5 bases). Trimming took 6 bases from V and 3 from J, leaving 12 bases between them. The CDR3 totals 14 residues. Germline V gene sequence: CDR1 WNHNN, CDR2 SYGVQD (reference sequence). This CDR3 reads CASSYGQDKNIQYF. DNA for the CDR3: TGCGCCAGCAGCTACGGACAAGACAAAAACATTCAGTACTTC.

J is TRBJ1-1 and V is TRBV5-1, with TRBD1 as a possible D gene (5 bases). CDR1 and CDR2 (germline): SGHRS, YFSETQ. This CDR3 spans 14 amino acids. Between the trimmed V and J ends, which lost 2 bases and 5 bases, there was a span of 13 bases. This chain's CDR3 is CASSLTTGGTEAFF. CDR3 bases: TGCGCCAGCAGCTTAACAACTGGGGGGACTGAAGCTTTCTTT.

This clonotype has a handful of counts. The chain is built from TRBV7-2 and TRBJ1-1; D uncertain. The ends were cut back, 4 bases at V and 1 base at J, with 19 bases in the middle. Germline V gene data show CDR1 as SGHTA and CDR2 as FQGNSA. The CDR3 is 17 amino acids. Written as DNA, the CDR3 is TGTGCCAGCAGCTCGCCCCTCCGTGGACGGGCGAACACTGAAGCTTTCTTT. Translated: CASSSPLRGRANTEAFF.

The chain recombines TRBV11-1 with TRBJ2-7; TRBD1 is a possible D gene (5 bases). V lost 6 bases and J lost 2, with 14 bases in between. This CDR3 has 14 residues. In germline, CDR1 is SGHAT, CDR2 FQDESV (reference sequence). The CDR3 nucleotides are TGTGCCAGCAGACCCCGGACAAGTACCTACGAGCAGTACTTC. Translation gives CASRPRTSTYEQYF. The entire variable domain, with the rest obtained from reference TRBV11-1 and TRBJ2-7, is as follows: EAEVAQSPRYKITEKSQAVAFWCDPISGHATLYWYRQILGQGPELLVQFQDESVVDDSQLPKDRFSAERLKGVDSTLKIQPAELGDSAMYLCASRPRTSTYEQYFGPGTRLTVT.

The chain carries TRBV12-3 or TRBV12-4 and TRBJ1-3, with D unclear. The CDR3 consists of 14 residues. V was pared by 7 bases and J by 0 bases, with 10 bases between. The CDR3 spells CASISLISGNTIYF. The DNA of the CDR3 is TGTGCCAGCATTTCTCTGATCTCTGGAAACACCATATATTTT.

This clonotype was detected only a few times. J is TRBJ2-1 and V is TRBV6-5; no reliable D call. The CDR3 runs to 13 residues. Germline V gene data show CDR1 as MNHEY and CDR2 as SVGAGI. V was shortened by 2 bases and J by 8 bases, with 10 bases between the two germline ends. The CDR3 reads CASSYGPRDEQFF. As DNA, the CDR3 is TGTGCCAGCAGTTACGGGCCCCGTGATGAGCAGTTCTTC.

V gene TRBV21-1 combines with J gene TRBJ1-5; the tabulated D call, TRBD1, remains unverified against the DNA. TRBV21-1 is annotated as a pseudogene. The length of the CDR3 is 15 residues. CDR3 sequence: CASSPLTAPNQPQHF. The CDR3 DNA is TGTGCCAGCAGCCCCTTGACGGCCCCTAATCAGCCCCAGCATTTT.

In this sample, this clonotype turned up many times. The chain links TRBV29-1 to TRBJ2-4; perhaps TRBD1 as D (7 bases). The CDR3 has 14 amino acids. V dropped 4 bases and J dropped 4 bases, with 14 bases sitting between them. From germline, CDR1 is SQVTM and CDR2 ANQGSEA. DNA of the CDR3: TGCAGCGTTGTCGGAGGGGGCGGGAAAAACATTCAGTACTTC. Protein product: CSVVGGGGKNIQYF.

The chain uses TRBV10-3 and TRBJ2-2; D is undetermined. Deletions cut 4 bases from V and 1 base from J, with 7 bases between. Germline CDR1 reads ENHRY; CDR2 reads SYGVKD. This CDR3 contains 14 residues. CDR3 sequence (DNA): TGTGCCATCAGTGTTGCTCAGAACACCGGGGAGCTGTTTTTT. Protein: CAISVAQNTGELFF.

The table lists this clonotype with a few counts. The gene calls are TRBV4-1 and TRBJ1-3, with no clear D. The CDR3 runs 16 residues. The germline V gene encodes CDR1 MGHRA and CDR2 YSYEKL. The ends were cut back, 2 bases at V and 0 bases at J, with 11 bases in the middle. CDR3 DNA: TGCGCCAGCAGCCAAATCTTTGGCCCCTCTGGAAACACCATATATTTT. This translates into CASSQIFGPSGNTIYF.

This clonotype turned up a few times. The V gene is TRBV5-4, the J gene TRBJ2-3, with a weak D call TRBD2 (6 bases). Germline loops: CDR1 SGHNT, CDR2 YYREEE (reference sequence). This CDR3 region has 15 residues. V lost 0 bases and J lost 6, with 14 bases in between. CDR3 residues: CASSLAVAEMDTQYF. The CDR3 DNA reads as TGTGCCAGCAGCTTGGCCGTAGCGGAGATGGATACGCAGTATTTT.

This clonotype has only a few counts. CDR3 protein: CASSSTGARTEAFF. Here the CDR3 DNA reads TGTGCCAGCAGTTCGACGGGGGCCCGGACTGAAGCTTTCTTT. The chain recombines TRBV6-6 with TRBJ1-1; D may be TRBD1 (6 bases). Between the trimmed V and J ends, which lost 4 bases and 5 bases, there was a span of 14 bases. This CDR3 has 14 amino acids. Germline assignment: CDR1 MNHNY and CDR2 SVGAGI (reference sequence).

This clonotype has a count of ten or more. The chain joins TRBV9 to TRBJ1-1; D may be TRBD1 (5 bases). CDR1 is SGDLS and CDR2 is YYNGEE in the germline V gene. Trimming took 2 bases from V and 4 from J, leaving 15 bases between them. The length of the CDR3 is 15 residues. The DNA for the CDR3 is TGTGCCAGCAGCGTGTCAGGGCAAGTTGGCACTGAAGCTTTCTTT. Its protein is CASSVSGQVGTEAFF.

The rearrangement links TRBV12-3 or TRBV12-4 to TRBJ2-5; TRBD1 matches at 8 bases. The CDR3 length is 14 residues. V dropped 3 bases and J dropped 5; count of bases not matched to a gene: 5. CDR3 DNA: TGTGCCAGCAGTTTGGGACAGGACTTGGAGACCCAGTACTTC. As protein: CASSLGQDLETQYF.